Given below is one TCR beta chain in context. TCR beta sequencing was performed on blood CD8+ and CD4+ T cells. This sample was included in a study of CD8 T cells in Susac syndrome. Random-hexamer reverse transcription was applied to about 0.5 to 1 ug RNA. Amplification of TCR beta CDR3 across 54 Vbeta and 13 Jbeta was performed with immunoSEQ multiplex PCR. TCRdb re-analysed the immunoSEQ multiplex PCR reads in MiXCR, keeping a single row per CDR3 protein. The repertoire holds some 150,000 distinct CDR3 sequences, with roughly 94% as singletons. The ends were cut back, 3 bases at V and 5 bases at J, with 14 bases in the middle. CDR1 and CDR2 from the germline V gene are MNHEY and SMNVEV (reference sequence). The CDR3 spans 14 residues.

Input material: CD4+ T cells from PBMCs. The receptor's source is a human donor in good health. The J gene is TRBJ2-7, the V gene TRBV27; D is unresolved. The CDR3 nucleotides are TGTGCCAGCAGTTTCGGCGGCGTGCGGAACGAGCAGTACTTC. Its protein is CASSFGGVRNEQYF.